Presented here are 31 T cell receptor beta chains from one specimen sequenced in a study of T cells after yellow fever vaccination. TCRdb re-called the 5' RACE reads through MiXCR, storing one row per CDR3 protein. The repertoire holds 250,000 to 350,000 distinct CDR3 sequences, about 10% seen once, with around 3.1% in the top ten. Sequencing used CD4+ T cells sorted from PBMCs, obtained 5 days after the yellow fever booster vaccination. Receptor source: a young man who received the YFV17D yellow fever vaccine.

This clonotype was detected ten times or more. The V and J genes are TRBV12-5 and TRBJ2-5, with a possible D match to TRBD2 (5 bases). This CDR3 is built from 15 residues. CDR1 and CDR2 (germline): LGHNT, FRNRAP. Trimming took off 5 bases at V and 5 bases at J, with 18 bases between the two ends. The CDR3 region is CASGPNSGGLETQYF. The DNA of the CDR3 is TGTGCTAGTGGTCCCAATTCCGGCGGGTTGGAGACCCAGTACTTC.

This clonotype was detected ten times or more. The CDR3 nucleotides read TGCGCCAGCAGAGGACAGGATAACACTGAAGCTTTCTTT. Amino acid sequence: CASRGQDNTEAFF. The chain couples TRBV5-1 to TRBJ1-1; TRBD1 agrees at 7 bases. V lost 5 bases, J lost 2 bases, and 3 bases stayed unmatched. This CDR3 has 13 residues. CDR1 SGHRS and CDR2 YFSETQ come from the germline V gene. Based on the CDR3 plus reference TRBV5-1 and TRBJ1-1, the full variable domain is KAGVTQTPRYLIKTRGQQVTLSCSPISGHRSVSWYQQTPGQGLQFLFEYFSETQRNKGNFPGRFSGRQFSNSRSEMNVSTLELGDSALYLCASRGQDNTEAFFGQGTRLTVV.

This clonotype was picked up a small number of times. V gene TRBV10-3 combines with J gene TRBJ1-5; possibly TRBD1 for D (6 bases). This CDR3 comprises 13 residues. V was cut by 4 bases and J by 5 bases, with 9 bases left in between. Germline assignment: CDR1 ENHRY and CDR2 SYGVKD. CDR3 nucleotides: TGTGCCATCAGTGGGGGGGGCGATCAGCCCCAGCATTTT. Protein sequence: CAISGGGDQPQHF.

The rearrangement uses TRBV7-9 and TRBJ1-2; D is undetermined. Germline V gene sequence: CDR1 SEHNR, CDR2 FQNEAQ (reference sequence). There are 12 residues in the CDR3. V was clipped by 3 bases and J by 6 bases, with 8 bases between them. In nucleotides, the CDR3 is TGTGCCAGCAGCTTCCAGGCGGATGGCTACACCTTC. It is translated as CASSFQADGYTF.

This chain joins TRBV5-1 and TRBJ1-2; the match to TRBD1 covers 7 bases. Germline V gives CDR1 SGHRS, CDR2 YFSETQ. Unmatched junction bases numbered 9, after V lost 3 bases and J lost 7 bases. The CDR3 runs to 14 residues. CDR3 bases: TGCGCCAGCAGCTCACAGGGGACTGGGTCTGGCTACACCTTC. The encoded protein is CASSSQGTGSGYTF.

About this clonotype: A much larger clone is a single base away; this may be a read error. V and J are TRBV20-1 and TRBJ1-1; TRBD1 might be the D (6 bases). CDR1 is DFQATT, CDR2 SNEGSKA, per germline (reference sequence). Trimming took 6 bases from V and 5 from J, leaving 16 bases between them. The CDR3 extends over 13 amino acids. The CDR3 nucleotides are TGCAGTGCCCCCGACAGGTGGATGACTGAAGCTTTCTTT. This codes for CSAPDRWMTEAFF.

This clonotype was picked up many times. V usage is TRBV5-1 and J usage is TRBJ2-1, with 8 bases identical to TRBD1. In germline, CDR1 is SGHRS, CDR2 YFSETQ. Trimming cost V 7 bases and J 6 bases; bases outside gene matches: 3. The length of the CDR3 is 12 residues. Here the CDR3 DNA reads TGCGCCAGCCGGACAGGGTTCAATGAGCAGTTCTTC. Encoded protein: CASRTGFNEQFF.

The chain employs TRBV7-2 and TRBJ1-1, with D uncertain. Germline values: CDR1 SGHTA, CDR2 FQGNSA. CDR3 length equals 14 residues. V was cut by 4 bases and J by 0 bases, with 9 bases left in between. The CDR3 protein is CASSSHSVNTEAFF. The CDR3 DNA sequence: TGTGCCAGCAGCTCACACAGCGTGAACACTGAAGCTTTCTTT.

This rearrangement joins TRBV28 to TRBJ1-2, with D perhaps TRBD1 (6 bases). The CDR3 contains 13 residues. Per the germline V gene, CDR1 is MDHEN and CDR2 is SYDVKM. V was cut by 6 bases and J by 4 bases, with 12 bases left in between. In DNA, the CDR3 is TGTGCCAGCAGCACAAGACAGGTCTATGGCTACACCTTC. Its translation: CASSTRQVYGYTF.

The V gene is TRBV15, the J gene TRBJ2-6, with D perhaps TRBD1 (5 bases). Germline assignment: CDR1 LNHNV and CDR2 YYDKDF (reference sequence). This CDR3 region has 20 residues. V was trimmed by 0 bases and J by 0 bases, leaving 18 bases between them. The CDR3: CATSRDQVDRVTSGANVLTF. In DNA form, the CDR3 reads TGTGCCACCAGCAGAGATCAAGTCGACAGAGTAACCTCTGGGGCCAACGTCCTGACTTTC.

The chain is built from TRBV19 and TRBJ2-7; 7 bases are a match to TRBD2. CDR1 and CDR2 (germline): LNHDA, SQIVND (reference sequence). CDR3 length: 14 residues. The V gene end was trimmed by 3 bases and the J gene end by 3 bases; junction bases not matched to a gene: 5. CDR3 residues: CASSMAGRDYEQYF. The CDR3 DNA sequence: TGTGCCAGTAGTATGGCGGGGAGGGACTACGAGCAGTACTTC.

The rearrangement joins TRBV2 to TRBJ2-3, with D possibly matching TRBD1 (6 bases). V was shortened by 3 bases and J by 3 bases, with 10 bases between the two germline ends. Germline-derived CDR1 and CDR2 are SNHLY and FYNNEI. This CDR3 is 14 amino acids long. The chain's CDR3 is CASSEGAGTDTQYF. CDR3 coding DNA: TGTGCCAGCAGTGAGGGGGCCGGTACAGATACGCAGTATTTT.

The rearrangement joins TRBV5-1 to TRBJ2-7; D not resolved. V was cut by 0 bases and J by 5 bases, with 18 bases left in between. The germline CDR1 and CDR2 sequences are SGHRS and YFSETQ. The CDR3 spans 16 residues. CDR3: CASSLGDDIRWDEQYF. As DNA, the CDR3 is TGCGCCAGCAGCTTGGGGGATGACATCCGTTGGGACGAGCAGTACTTC.

This clonotype was detected only a few times. The chain carries TRBV19 and TRBJ1-2; the D gene is possibly TRBD1 (5 bases). The CDR3 loop spans 15 amino acids. The V end was cut by 3 bases, the J end by 4 bases, with 15 bases between. Germline lookup yields CDR1 LNHDA and CDR2 SQIVND (reference sequence). The chain's CDR3 is CASSIRGRVVYGYTF. The CDR3 DNA follows: TGTGCCAGTAGTATCCGTGGCAGGGTGGTCTATGGCTACACCTTC.

The genes are TRBV7-6 and TRBJ2-3; D assignment may be TRBD1 or TRBD2 (5 bases each). V dropped 3 bases and J dropped 3 bases, with 13 bases sitting between them. CDR3 size: 15 residues. CDR1 and CDR2 (germline): SGHVS, FNYEAQ. Written as DNA, the CDR3 is TGTGCCAGCAGCTTGGGCCCCAGGGAGACAGATACGCAGTATTTT. Its translation is CASSLGPRETDTQYF.

This clonotype was seen a handful of times. The CDR3 nucleotides are TGCAGTGCTAGACCGGGCCGGGGCGAGCAGTACTTC. It encodes CSARPGRGEQYF. The chain links TRBV20-1 to TRBJ2-7; D possibly corresponds to TRBD2 (5 bases). Germline V CDR1 and CDR2: DFQATT, SNEGSKA (reference sequence). Trimming took off 2 bases at V and 6 bases at J, with 11 bases between the two ends. CDR3 size: 12 residues.

This clonotype was detected only a few times. V gene TRBV20-1 combines with J gene TRBJ1-6; the match to TRBD1 covers 9 bases. The trim removed 6 bases at V and 7 bases at J, leaving 7 bases unmatched. The germline CDR1 and CDR2 sequences are DFQATT and SNEGSKA (reference sequence). This CDR3 comprises 14 residues. CDR3 loop: CSADPTGGNSPLHF. The CDR3 region has the DNA TGCAGTGCCGACCCCACAGGGGGCAATTCACCCCTCCACTTT.

This chain uses TRBV12-5 with TRBJ2-5, with 7 bases matching TRBD1. The V and J ends lost 4 bases and 5 bases, in that order; junction bases with no gene match: 7. CDR1 is LGHNT, CDR2 FRNRAP, per germline. The CDR3 contains 14 residues. The CDR3 here is CASGWGQLGETQYF. In DNA form, the CDR3 reads TGTGCTAGTGGTTGGGGACAGCTGGGGGAGACCCAGTACTTC. The complete variable domain, with remaining parts taken from reference TRBV12-5 and TRBJ2-5, reads DARVTQTPRHKVTEMGQEVTMRCQPILGHNTVFWYRQTMMQGLELLAYFRNRAPLDDSGMPKDRFSAEMPDATLATLKIQPSEPRDSAVYFCASGWGQLGETQYFGPGTRLLVL.

In its sample, this clonotype was seen many times. J is TRBJ2-1 and V is TRBV7-2, with unresolved D. The germline V gene encodes CDR1 SGHTA and CDR2 FQGNSA. The V and J ends lost 3 bases and 6 bases respectively, with 6 bases between them. The length of the CDR3 is 12 residues. The DNA of the CDR3 is TGTGCCAGCAGCTTCGTCTTCAATGAGCAGTTCTTC. Its protein product is CASSFVFNEQFF.

This clonotype was observed many times. CDR3 sequence reads: CSVTSGNTIYF. The DNA for the CDR3 is TGCAGCGTGACGTCTGGAAACACCATATATTTT. J is TRBJ1-3 and V is TRBV29-1; D is ambiguous. From germline, CDR1 is SQVTM and CDR2 ANQGSEA. This CDR3 region has 11 residues. V was pared by 6 bases and J by 1 base, with 4 bases between.

This clonotype was observed a few times. J is TRBJ1-6 and V is TRBV20-1; D gene unclear. The CDR3 is 14 residues long. Germline loops: CDR1 DFQATT, CDR2 SNEGSKA (reference sequence). V lost 2 bases to trimming and J lost 7 bases, with 12 bases between them. CDR3 sequence: CSARTGPGNSPLHF. In DNA, the CDR3 is TGCAGTGCTAGAACTGGGCCGGGAAATTCACCCCTCCACTTT.

This clonotype was seen ten or more times. The chain combines TRBV18 with TRBJ2-3; D is perhaps TRBD1 (6 bases). The CDR3 has 14 residues. Germline values: CDR1 KGHSH, CDR2 LQKENI. V lost 1 base and J lost 5, with 10 bases in between. The DNA for the CDR3 is TGTGCCAGCTCACCACTTACAGGGCGAGATACGCAGTATTTT. Protein product: CASSPLTGRDTQYF.

This clonotype was counted at least ten times. The V call is TRBV5-1, the J call TRBJ2-1; D remains ambiguous. Germline CDR1 and CDR2: SGHRS and YFSETQ. V lost 0 bases to trimming and J lost 0 bases, with 10 bases between them. The CDR3 loop spans 16 amino acids. The CDR3 region has the DNA TGCGCCAGCAGCTTGGGCACATCCCCCTCCTACAATGAGCAGTTCTTC. It translates to CASSLGTSPSYNEQFF.

The CDR3 sequence is CSARDGVRGQSDTF. The CDR3 bases are TGCAGTGCTAGAGATGGTGTCCGAGGACAGTCTGACACCTTC. The chain has TRBV20-1 and TRBJ1-2; a weak D match, TRBD1 (6 bases). The CDR3 totals 14 residues. Germline V gene data show CDR1 as DFQATT and CDR2 as SNEGSKA (reference sequence). Trimming stripped 0 bases from V and 12 bases from J, with 20 bases between.

V usage is TRBV7-2 and J usage is TRBJ2-5, with a possible D match to TRBD2 (5 bases). The CDR3 is 11 residues long. Germline V gene sequence: CDR1 SGHTA, CDR2 FQGNSA. V was cut by 8 bases and J by 5 bases, with 9 bases left in between. The CDR3 DNA is TGTGCCAGCCCCCGGAGGGAGACCCAGTACTTC. Protein sequence: CASPRRETQYF.

The genes are TRBV12-3 or TRBV12-4 and TRBJ1-1; D gene ambiguous. Trimming removed 6 bases from V and 1 base from J, with 12 bases in between. This CDR3 is 14 amino acids long. CDR3 sequence reads: CASRRASRNTEAFF. In DNA, the CDR3 is TGTGCCAGCAGGAGGGCATCACGGAACACTGAAGCTTTCTTT.

This clonotype was observed a few times. The chain combines TRBV5-1 with TRBJ1-1, with a tentative D call TRBD1 (5 bases). This CDR3 is built from 13 residues. Germline V lookup: CDR1 SGHRS, CDR2 YFSETQ. The V end was cut by 6 bases, the J end by 5 bases, with 14 bases between. CDR3 nucleotide sequence: TGCGCCAGCAACGAGGGGAGCGGTACTGAAGCTTTCTTT. Protein product: CASNEGSGTEAFF.

This clonotype was seen at least ten times. The J gene is TRBJ1-1, the V gene TRBV18; D may be TRBD1 (5 bases). The CDR3 runs to 13 residues. Trimming shortened V by 4 bases and J by 2 bases, and 8 bases separated the two germline ends. CDR1 and CDR2 (germline): KGHSH, LQKENI. The CDR3 sequence: CASSQDSNTEAFF. The CDR3 DNA reads as TGTGCCAGCTCACAAGACAGTAACACTGAAGCTTTCTTT.

This clonotype was seen more than once but under ten times. Compared with germline, one end of the junction differs, possibly owing to a read error. The chain combines TRBV3-1 with TRBJ2-1, with D possibly matching TRBD1 (6 bases). Germline loops: CDR1 LGHDT, CDR2 YNNKEL (reference sequence). This CDR3 is 16 amino acids long. CDR3 nucleotide sequence: TGTGCCAGCAGCCAATTTGTGAGCCGACGGGACAATGGGCAGTTCTTC. This sequence encodes CASSQFVSRRDNGQFF.

The sample holds many counts of this clonotype. The chain uses TRBV4-3 and TRBJ2-1; 10 bases are a match to TRBD2. The CDR3 is 15 amino acids. After removal of 2 bases from V and 6 bases from J, the junction contained 4 bases not matched to a gene. Germline values: CDR1 LGHNA, CDR2 YSLEER. The CDR3 region is CASSQPSGGANEQFF. For the CDR3, the DNA is TGCGCCAGCAGCCAACCCAGCGGGGGGGCCAATGAGCAGTTCTTC.

This chain links TRBV18 with TRBJ2-3; 9 bases agree with TRBD2. CDR1 is KGHSH and CDR2 is LQKENI in the germline V gene. CDR3 length: 16 amino acids. V lost 2 bases to trimming and J lost 4 bases; unmatched junction nucleotides: 7. Written as DNA, the CDR3 is TGTGCCAGCTCACCAAATGGCGGGGGGGCTCCAGATACGCAGTATTTT. Its protein product is CASSPNGGGAPDTQYF.